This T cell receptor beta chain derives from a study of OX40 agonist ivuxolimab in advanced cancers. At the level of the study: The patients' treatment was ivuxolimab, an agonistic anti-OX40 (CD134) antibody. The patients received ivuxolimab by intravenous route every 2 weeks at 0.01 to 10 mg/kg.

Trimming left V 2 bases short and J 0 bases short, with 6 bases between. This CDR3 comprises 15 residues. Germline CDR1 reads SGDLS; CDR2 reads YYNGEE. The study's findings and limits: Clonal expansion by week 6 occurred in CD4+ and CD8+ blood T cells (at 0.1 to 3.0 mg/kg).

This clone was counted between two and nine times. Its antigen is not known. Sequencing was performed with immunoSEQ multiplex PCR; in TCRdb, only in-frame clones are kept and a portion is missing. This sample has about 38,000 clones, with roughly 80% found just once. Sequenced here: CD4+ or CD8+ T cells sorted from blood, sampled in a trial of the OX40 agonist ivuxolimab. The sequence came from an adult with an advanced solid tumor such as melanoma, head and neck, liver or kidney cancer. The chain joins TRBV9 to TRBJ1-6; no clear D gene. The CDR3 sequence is CASSVGLSYNSPLHF. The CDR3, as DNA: TGTGCCAGCAGCGTGGGCCTCTCCTATAATTCACCCCTCCACTTT. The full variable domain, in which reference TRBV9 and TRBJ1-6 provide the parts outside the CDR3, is DSGVTQTPKHLITATGQRVTLRCSPRSGDLSVYWYQQSLDQGLQFLIQYYNGEERAKGNILERFSAQQFPDLHSELNLSSLELGDSALYFCASSVGLSYNSPLHFGNGTRLTVT.